This TCR beta chain was sequenced in a study of cytomegalovirus exposure and HLA in healthy donors. Study-wide results and caveats: Some TCR beta chains (more than 150 of them) were listed as cytomegalovirus-associated. One variant, a missense change in DCLRE1C, was linked in a later analysis to TCR beta V- and J-gene trimming. Donors were assumed by presence/absence analyses to have roughly uniform sequencing depth.

This clone was detected once. Its target is unknown. Donors were nominally healthy when sampled, though unrecorded immune exposures were likely. The germline V gene encodes CDR1 SGHAT and CDR2 FQNNGV. With 1 base removed from V and 0 bases from J, the gap between germline ends came to 13 bases. This CDR3 has 16 amino acids. Use of 60 Vbeta and 13 Jbeta primers characterized the PCR. Sequencing was performed with immunoSEQ multiplex PCR; in TCRdb, only in-frame clones are kept and a portion is missing. In the table there are 90,000 to 150,000 clones, roughly 65% of which are singletons. The sample was PBMCs. This chain links TRBV11-2 with TRBJ2-7, with a tentative D call TRBD2 (7 bases). The TCR comes from a man aged 40-55 years in good health and CMV-seropositive. CDR3 sequence (DNA): TGTGCCAGCAGCTTAGGAGGGGGGGCCAGCTCCTACGAGCAGTACTTC. It yields the protein CASSLGGGASSYEQYF. Based on the CDR3 plus reference TRBV11-2 and TRBJ2-7, the full variable domain is EAGVAQSPRYKIIEKRQSVAFWCNPISGHATLYWYQQILGQGPKLLIQFQNNGVVDDSQLPKDRFSAERLKGVDSTLKIQPAKLEDSAVYLCASSLGGGASSYEQYFGPGTRLTVT.